The 21 T cell receptor beta chains below come from one sample, sequenced in a study of cytomegalovirus exposure and HLA in healthy donors. PCR was performed using 60 Vbeta and 13 Jbeta primers. Clones were read by immunoSEQ multiplex PCR, and TCRdb kept only the in-frame ones, dropping some. The profile shows 150,000 or so clones, over 60% of them singletons. The sequenced sample consisted of PBMCs. The receptors originated from a male donor in good health and CMV-seronegative.

The chain employs TRBV6-5 and TRBJ1-2; D is undetermined. From germline, CDR1 is MNHEY and CDR2 SVGAGI. The V end was cut by 0 bases, the J end by 2 bases, with 7 bases between. The CDR3 loop spans 14 amino acids. CDR3 sequence (DNA): TGTGCCAGCAGTTACTCGAGGCTGAACTATGGCTACACCTTC. Its translation: CASSYSRLNYGYTF.

This clone was picked up a small number of times. The chain carries TRBV29-1 and TRBJ1-1; weak D call: TRBD1 (6 bases). Germline V gives CDR1 SQVTM, CDR2 ANQGSEA. Trimming shortened V by 5 bases and J by 6 bases, and 16 bases separated the two germline ends. This CDR3 comprises 13 residues. CDR3 in amino acids: CSVQQGGSSEAFF. The DNA for the CDR3 is TGCAGCGTTCAACAGGGCGGGTCCTCTGAAGCTTTCTTT.

V gene TRBV11-3 combines with J gene TRBJ2-3, with D perhaps matching TRBD1 (5 bases). CDR1 and CDR2 from the germline V gene are SGHNT and YENEEA. CDR3 length: 17 residues. V lost 0 bases and J lost 1, with 14 bases in between. CDR3 coding DNA: TGTGCCAGCAGCTTAGAAGTAGGGGCGTTGGGCACAGATACGCAGTATTTT. Translation gives CASSLEVGALGTDTQYF.

This chain joins TRBV5-1 and TRBJ1-3; 7 bases match TRBD1. CDR1 is SGHRS, CDR2 YFSETQ, per germline. This CDR3 spans 14 amino acids. Losses at the gene ends were 0 bases for V and 4 bases for J; bases not matched to a gene: 1. The CDR3, as DNA: TGCGCCAGCAGCTTGGTGGGACAGGGAAACACCATATATTTT. Residues: CASSLVGQGNTIYF.

The gene calls are TRBV27 and TRBJ1-1, with D perhaps matching TRBD1 (6 bases). Germline V gives CDR1 MNHEY, CDR2 SMNVEV (reference sequence). V lost 5 bases to trimming and J lost 0 bases, with 16 bases between them. This CDR3 comprises 16 residues. The CDR3 region is CASSPSVGDMNTEAFF. The CDR3 DNA reads as TGTGCCAGCAGTCCGTCCGTTGGGGACATGAACACTGAAGCTTTCTTT.

The gene calls are TRBV11-2 and TRBJ2-7, with 8 bases lining up with TRBD2. In germline, CDR1 is SGHAT, CDR2 FQNNGV. Trimming cost V 0 bases and J 6 bases; bases outside gene matches: 7. CDR3 length: 15 residues. The CDR3 reads CASSLDLAGGGEQYF. CDR3 DNA sequence: TGTGCCAGCAGCTTAGATCTAGCCGGGGGGGGCGAGCAGTACTTC.

This chain links TRBV7-9 with TRBJ2-1; perhaps TRBD2 as D (6 bases). V lost 5 bases and J 5 bases, leaving 10 bases between the germline ends. This CDR3 region has 13 residues. Per the germline V gene, CDR1 is SEHNR and CDR2 is FQNEAQ (reference sequence). The CDR3 loop reads CASSRRLDNEQFF. The CDR3 DNA is TGTGCCAGCAGCCGAAGACTAGACAATGAGCAGTTCTTC.

This clone occurred a few times. The V call is TRBV5-3, the J call TRBJ2-7; 9 nucleotides agree with TRBD1. TRBV5-3 is an open reading frame whose function is uncertain. The junction had 5 bases not matched to a gene; V was cut back by 5 bases and J by 2 bases. This CDR3 has 14 amino acids. CDR3: CARSSGTGPYEQYF. The CDR3 DNA is TGTGCCAGAAGTTCCGGGACAGGGCCCTACGAGCAGTACTTC.

This clone was picked up one time. The chain employs TRBV7-2 and TRBJ2-1; 8 nucleotides agree with TRBD1. This CDR3 contains 16 residues. Germline V gene sequence: CDR1 SGHTA, CDR2 FQGNSA. The J segment lost 3 bases and the V segment lost 4 bases, leaving 8 bases of the junction unmatched. The chain's CDR3 is CASSYQTGAGYNEQFF. CDR3 coding DNA: TGTGCCAGCAGCTATCAGACAGGGGCCGGCTACAATGAGCAGTTCTTC.

This clone was detected only a few times. The V call is TRBV5-6, the J call TRBJ2-1; 12 nucleotides align to TRBD2. CDR3 size: 18 residues. V shed 6 bases, J shed 8 bases, and the junction held 18 bases outside the gene matches. The V gene's germline CDR1 is SGHDT and CDR2 YYEEEE. The CDR3 nucleotides are TGTGCCAGCAACCGACAGAAAGGACTAGCGGGATTGGTCTATGAGCAGTTCTTC. Its translation: CASNRQKGLAGLVYEQFF.

This clone has just a few counts. The rearrangement links TRBV30 to TRBJ1-5; D is perhaps TRBD1 (6 bases). Deletions cut 2 bases from V and 1 base from J, with 12 bases between. The V gene's germline CDR1 is GTSNPN and CDR2 SVGIG (reference sequence). The CDR3 runs 15 residues. CDR3 coding DNA: TGTGCCTGGAGTCCAAGGGGGGGAAGCAATCAGCCCCAGCATTTT. Encoded protein: CAWSPRGGSNQPQHF. Full variable domain (outside the CDR3, taken from reference TRBV30 and TRBJ1-5): SQTIHQWPATLVQPVGSPLSLECTVEGTSNPNLYWYRQAAGRGLQLLFYSVGIGQISSEVPQNLSASRPQDRQFILSSKKLLLSDSGFYLCAWSPRGGSNQPQHFGDGTRLSIL.

This rearrangement joins TRBV27 to TRBJ2-4; 7 bases fit TRBD1. This CDR3 comprises 12 residues. Per the germline V gene, CDR1 is MNHEY and CDR2 is SMNVEV (reference sequence). Trimming at V came to 6 bases and at J to 6 bases, leaving 2 bases not matched to a gene. The CDR3 spells CASRDRRNIQYF. CDR3 nucleotide sequence: TGTGCCAGCAGGGACAGGCGAAACATTCAGTACTTC.

The chain employs TRBV5-4 and TRBJ2-7; a weak D match, TRBD2 (5 bases). The germline CDR1 and CDR2 sequences are SGHNT and YYREEE (reference sequence). Trimming left V 1 base short and J 5 bases short, with 16 bases between. This CDR3 contains 15 residues. The CDR3 DNA reads TGTGCCAGCAGCTTGAAGGTTTCGGGGTTCGACGAGCAGTACTTC. Its protein is CASSLKVSGFDEQYF.

This clone was counted only a few times. This sequence joins TRBV19 and TRBJ1-2; 7 positions agree with TRBD1. The germline gives CDR1 LNHDA, CDR2 SQIVND (reference sequence). Losses at the gene ends were 3 bases for V and 2 bases for J; bases not matched to a gene: 0. The CDR3 extends over 13 amino acids. The CDR3 DNA is TGTGCCAGTAGTATGGGACAGAACTATGGCTACACCTTC. Encoded protein: CASSMGQNYGYTF.

This rearrangement joins TRBV30 to TRBJ2-7, with 7 bases aligning to TRBD1. V gave up 0 bases and J gave up 2 bases; unmatched junction bases: 4. The CDR3 extends over 14 amino acids. CDR1 and CDR2 (germline): GTSNPN, SVGIG (reference sequence). The CDR3 DNA follows: TGTGCCTGGAGTGTTCGACAGGGACCCTACGAGCAGTACTTC. Its translation is CAWSVRQGPYEQYF.

The V gene is TRBV19, the J gene TRBJ1-2; D is uncertain. V lost 5 bases and J lost 5, with 9 bases in between. CDR1 and CDR2 from the germline V gene are LNHDA and SQIVND (reference sequence). The CDR3 has 12 amino acids. DNA of the CDR3: TGTGCCAGTAGTGAGTCGACTTATGGCTACACCTTC. It yields the protein CASSESTYGYTF.

V is TRBV9 and J is TRBJ1-1; 8 nucleotides align to TRBD1. V lost 3 bases and J lost 5; bases outside the gene matches: 12. The germline V gene has CDR1 SGDLS and CDR2 YYNGEE. CDR3 size: 16 residues. CDR3 coding DNA: TGTGCCAGCAGCGCCGATCGGACAGGGACGCAAACTGAAGCTTTCTTT. It yields the protein CASSADRTGTQTEAFF.

This chain joins TRBV7-8 and TRBJ1-2, with a weak D call TRBD1 (5 bases). CDR3 length: 15 residues. The germline V gene has CDR1 SGHVS and CDR2 FQNEAQ. Trimming cost V 3 bases and J 3 bases, with 14 bases left between them. CDR3 loop: CASSFTGRHDYGYTF. For the CDR3, the DNA is TGTGCCAGCAGCTTCACAGGACGCCACGACTATGGCTACACCTTC.

The chain couples TRBV30 to TRBJ2-5, with 12 bases that match TRBD2. Germline loops: CDR1 GTSNPN, CDR2 SVGIG (reference sequence). This CDR3 has 18 amino acids. The J segment lost 1 base and the V segment lost 4 bases, leaving 13 bases of the junction unmatched. The CDR3 spells CAWNVSLAGGDFQETQYF. The CDR3 DNA reads TGTGCCTGGAACGTCTCCCTAGCGGGAGGGGACTTCCAAGAGACCCAGTACTTC.

As concerns this clone: An end of the junction does not agree with germline; a read error may underlie this. V is TRBV7-9 and J is TRBJ1-4; maybe TRBD1 (6 bases). The CDR3 consists of 15 residues. Germline CDR1 SEHNR, CDR2 FQNEAQ (reference sequence). The CDR3 nucleotides read TGTTCCAGCAGCTATAAGGGGGGGCCTAATGAAAAACTGTTTTTT. It yields the protein CSSSYKGGPNEKLFF. Based on the CDR3 plus reference TRBV7-9 and TRBJ1-4, the full variable domain is DTGVSQNPRHKITKRGQNVTFRCDPISEHNRLYWYRQTLGQGPEFLTYFQNEAQLEKSRLLSDRFSAERPKGSFSTLEIQRTEQGDSAMYLCSSSYKGGPNEKLFFGSGTQLSVL.

The chain uses TRBV5-1 and TRBJ1-2; 8 bases are a match to TRBD1. With 0 bases clipped from V and 4 bases from J, the junction kept 5 bases outside the gene matches. This CDR3 region has 15 residues. CDR1 and CDR2 from the germline V gene are SGHRS and YFSETQ. The CDR3 protein is CASSLGDRSGYGYTF. CDR3 DNA sequence: TGCGCCAGCAGCTTGGGGGACAGGTCGGGCTATGGCTACACCTTC.